The present TCR beta chain was sequenced within a study of blood T cell repertoires in COVID-19. Overall study: COVID-19 samples collected from the United States, Italy and Spain covered acute and convalescent phases. The cDNA or gDNA used as material had been derived from T cells, B-cell-depleted T cells, or PBMCs.

Comments on this clone: Within the sample, other DNA sequences also encode this same CDR3.

In the original processing: Counts of nucleated cells, estimated from reference gene primer amplification, were obtained. Assay: immunoSEQ multiplex PCR; the TCRdb copy retains only in-frame clones and omits some. From that table come the V and J calls and clone size; the DNA was used to work out D and trimming. This table holds around 140,000 clones, approximately 88% found once. The receptor's source is a woman of 80 years or more with acute or convalescent COVID-19. The sample consisted of peripheral blood.

The CDR3 here is CASSPPGLAYNEQFF. DNA of the CDR3: TGTGCCAGCTCACCACCGGGACTAGCATACAATGAGCAGTTCTTC. The chain employs TRBV18 and TRBJ2-1; TRBD2 agrees at 9 bases. After removal of 0 bases from V and 4 bases from J, the junction contained 1 base not matched to a gene. Germline V gene lookup returns CDR1 KGHSH and CDR2 LQKENI. The CDR3 extends over 15 amino acids.